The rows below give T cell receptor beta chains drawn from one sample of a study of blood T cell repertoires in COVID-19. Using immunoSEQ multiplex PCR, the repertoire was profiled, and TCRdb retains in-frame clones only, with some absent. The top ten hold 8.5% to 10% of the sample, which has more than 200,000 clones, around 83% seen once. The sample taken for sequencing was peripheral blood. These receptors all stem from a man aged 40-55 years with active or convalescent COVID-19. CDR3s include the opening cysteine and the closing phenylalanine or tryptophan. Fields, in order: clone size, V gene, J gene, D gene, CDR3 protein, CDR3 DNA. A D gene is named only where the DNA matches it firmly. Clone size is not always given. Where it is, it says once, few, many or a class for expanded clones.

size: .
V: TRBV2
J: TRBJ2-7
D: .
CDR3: CASSDLPRTYEQYF
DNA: TGTGCCAGCAGTGATCTACCACGAACCTACGAGCAGTACTTC

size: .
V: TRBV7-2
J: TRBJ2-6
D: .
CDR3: CASSLGVGANVLTF
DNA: TGTGCCAGCAGCTTAGGAGTTGGGGCCAACGTCCTGACTTTC

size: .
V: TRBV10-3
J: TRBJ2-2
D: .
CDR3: CAISTGTGELFF
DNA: TGTGCCATCAGTACTGGCACCGGGGAGCTGTTTTTT

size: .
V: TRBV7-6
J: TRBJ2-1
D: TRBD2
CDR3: CASSLEGVIAGGNEQFF
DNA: TGTGCCAGCAGCTTAGAAGGAGTAATAGCGGGGGGGAATGAGCAGTTCTTC

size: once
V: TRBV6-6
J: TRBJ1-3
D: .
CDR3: CASSPRGDGNTIYF
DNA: TGTGCCAGCAGCCCCAGGGGTGATGGAAACACCATATATTTT

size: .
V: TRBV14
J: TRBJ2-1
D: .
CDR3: CASSPQGRSYNEQFF
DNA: TGTGCCAGCAGCCCTCAGGGGAGAAGTTACAATGAGCAGTTCTTC

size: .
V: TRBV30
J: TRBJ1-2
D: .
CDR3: CAWSPTGRNGYTF
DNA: TGTGCCTGGAGTCCCACAGGGAGAAATGGCTACACCTTC

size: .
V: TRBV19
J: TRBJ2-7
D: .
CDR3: CASSILAGQGLFYEQYF
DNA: TGTGCCAGTAGTATCTTAGCGGGACAGGGACTTTTTTACGAGCAGTACTTC

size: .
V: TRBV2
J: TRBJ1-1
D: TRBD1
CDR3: CATTGDSLNTEAFF
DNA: TGTGCTACCACAGGGGATTCATTGAACACTGAAGCTTTCTTT

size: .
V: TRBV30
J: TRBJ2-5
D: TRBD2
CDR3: CAGGTSGSWETQYF
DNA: TGTGCCGGGGGGACTAGCGGGAGCTGGGAGACCCAGTACTTC

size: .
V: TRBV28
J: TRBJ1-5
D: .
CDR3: CASSLVMGAGQPQHF
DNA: TGTGCCAGCAGTTTAGTTATGGGGGCCGGGCAGCCCCAGCATTTT

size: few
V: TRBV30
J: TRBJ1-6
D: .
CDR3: CAWNGAYLNSPLHF
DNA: TGTGCCTGGAATGGGGCCTATCTAAATTCACCCCTCCACTTT

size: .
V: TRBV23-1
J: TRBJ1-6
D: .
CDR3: CASSQSHRTDNSPLHF
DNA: TGCGCCAGCAGTCAATCTCACAGAACTGATAATTCACCCCTCCACTTT

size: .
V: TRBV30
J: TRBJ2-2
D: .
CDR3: CAWSSLGGYGELFF
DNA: TGTGCCTGGAGTTCCCTGGGGGGATACGGGGAGCTGTTTTTT

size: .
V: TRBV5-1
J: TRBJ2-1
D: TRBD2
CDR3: CASNVAGGTYNEQFF
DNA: TGCGCCAGCAATGTAGCGGGAGGCACTTACAATGAGCAGTTCTTC

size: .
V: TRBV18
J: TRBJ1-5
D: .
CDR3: CASSPEESNQPQHF
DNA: TGTGCCAGCTCACCGGAGGAGAGCAATCAGCCCCAGCATTTT

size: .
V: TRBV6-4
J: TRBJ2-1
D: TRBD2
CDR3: CASSDSNPPRLAEQFF
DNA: TGTGCCAGCAGTGACAGTAATCCGCCGAGACTAGCGGAGCAGTTCTTC

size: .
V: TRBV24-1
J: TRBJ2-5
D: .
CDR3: CATSEFVGAGETQYF
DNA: TGTGCCACCAGTGAATTCGTCGGAGCGGGAGAGACCCAGTACTTC

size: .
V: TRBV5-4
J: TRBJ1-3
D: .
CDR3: CASSLDRVSSGNTIYF
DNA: TGTGCCAGCAGCTTGGATCGAGTGAGCTCTGGAAACACCATATATTTT

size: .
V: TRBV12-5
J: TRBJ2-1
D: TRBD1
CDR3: CASGSQTGNEQFF
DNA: TGTGCTAGTGGCTCACAGACAGGGAATGAGCAGTTCTTC

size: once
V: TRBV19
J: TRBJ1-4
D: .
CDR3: CASSITGTNEKLFF
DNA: TGTGCCAGTAGTATAACCGGGACAAATGAAAAACTGTTTTTT

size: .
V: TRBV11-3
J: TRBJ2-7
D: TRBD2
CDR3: CASSLSSGGYEQYF
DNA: TGTGCCAGCAGCTTATCGAGCGGGGGATACGAGCAGTACTTC

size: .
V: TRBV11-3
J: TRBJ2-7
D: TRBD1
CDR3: CASSLADRGSYEQYF
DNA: TGTGCCAGCAGCTTAGCGGACAGGGGCTCCTACGAGCAGTACTTC

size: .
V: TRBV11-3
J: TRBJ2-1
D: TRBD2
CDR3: CASSLGRGRLALGQFF
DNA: TGTGCCAGCAGCCTTGGTAGAGGCCGACTAGCCCTCGGGCAGTTCTTC

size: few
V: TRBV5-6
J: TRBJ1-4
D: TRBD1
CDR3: CASSWGTGTANEKLFF
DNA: TGTGCCAGCAGCTGGGGGACCGGGACAGCTAATGAAAAACTGTTTTTT

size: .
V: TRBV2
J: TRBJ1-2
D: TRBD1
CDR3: CASSLGQTNYGYTF
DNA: TGTGCCAGCAGTTTGGGACAGACGAACTATGGCTACACCTTC

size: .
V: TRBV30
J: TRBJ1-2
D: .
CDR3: CAWGDTNYGYTF
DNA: TGTGCCTGGGGGGACACGAACTATGGCTACACCTTC

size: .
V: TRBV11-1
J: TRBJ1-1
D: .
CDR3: CASSFLRQGEAFF
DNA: TGTGCCAGCAGCTTTTTAAGACAAGGTGAAGCTTTCTTT

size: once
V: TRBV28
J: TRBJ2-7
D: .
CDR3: CASSLQGGGSNEQYF
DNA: TGTGCCAGCAGTTTACAAGGGGGTGGATCTAATGAGCAGTACTTC

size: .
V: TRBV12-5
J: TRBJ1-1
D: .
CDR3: CATPTQGPRGTEAFF
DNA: TGTGCTACCCCCACCCAGGGCCCCCGTGGCACTGAAGCTTTCTTT

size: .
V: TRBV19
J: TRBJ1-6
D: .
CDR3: CASSMHRESPLHF
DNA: TGTGCCAGTAGTATGCACAGGGAGTCACCCCTCCACTTT

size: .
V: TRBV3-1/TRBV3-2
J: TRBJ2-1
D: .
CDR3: CASSQEAHEQFF
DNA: TGTGCCAGCAGCCAAGAAGCCCATGAGCAGTTCTTC

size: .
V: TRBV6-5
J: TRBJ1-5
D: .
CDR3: CASVAGSNQPQHF
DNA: TGTGCCAGCGTGGCAGGAAGCAATCAGCCCCAGCATTTT

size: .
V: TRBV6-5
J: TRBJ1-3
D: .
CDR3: CASSYQGAGNTIYF
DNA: TGTGCCAGCAGTTACCAAGGGGCTGGAAACACCATATATTTT

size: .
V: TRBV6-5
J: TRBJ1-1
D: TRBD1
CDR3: CASSYTGDTEAFF
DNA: TGTGCCAGCAGTTATACAGGGGACACTGAAGCTTTCTTT

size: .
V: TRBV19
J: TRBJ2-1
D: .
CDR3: CASSINRGANEQFF
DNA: TGTGCCAGTAGTATTAATCGTGGGGCCAATGAGCAGTTCTTC

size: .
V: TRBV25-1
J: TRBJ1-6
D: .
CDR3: CASTRDRDSPLHF
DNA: TGTGCCAGCACCCGGGATCGGGATTCACCCCTCCACTTT

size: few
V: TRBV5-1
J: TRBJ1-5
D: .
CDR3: CASSTGQTNQPQHF
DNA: TGCGCCAGCAGCACCGGACAGACGAATCAGCCCCAGCATTTT

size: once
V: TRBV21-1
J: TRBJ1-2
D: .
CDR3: CASSEYSGQGSRYGYTF
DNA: TGTGCCAGCAGCGAATATTCCGGACAGGGGAGTAGGTATGGCTACACCTTC

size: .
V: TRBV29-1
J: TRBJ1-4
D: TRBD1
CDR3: CSVGLTGATNEKLFF
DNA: TGCAGCGTAGGCCTTACAGGGGCAACTAATGAAAAACTGTTTTTT

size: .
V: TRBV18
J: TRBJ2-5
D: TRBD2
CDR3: CASSPPRGGALETQYF
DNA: TGTGCCAGCTCACCCCCCCGGGGAGGGGCTTTGGAGACCCAGTACTTC

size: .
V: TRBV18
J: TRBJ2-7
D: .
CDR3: CASSPRGYEQYF
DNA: TGTGCCAGCTCACCTCGGGGCTACGAGCAGTACTTC